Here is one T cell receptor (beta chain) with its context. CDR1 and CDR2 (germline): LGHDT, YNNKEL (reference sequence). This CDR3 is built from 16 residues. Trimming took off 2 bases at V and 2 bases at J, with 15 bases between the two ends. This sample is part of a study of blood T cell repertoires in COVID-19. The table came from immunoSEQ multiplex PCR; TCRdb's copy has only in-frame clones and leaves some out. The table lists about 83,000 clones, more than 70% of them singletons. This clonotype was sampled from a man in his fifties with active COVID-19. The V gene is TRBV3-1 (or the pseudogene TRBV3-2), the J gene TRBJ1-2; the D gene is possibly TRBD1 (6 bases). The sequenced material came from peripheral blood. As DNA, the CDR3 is TGTGCCAGCAGCCAATTCGGCCAGGGGTACAACTATGGCTACACCTTC. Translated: CASSQFGQGYNYGYTF.